This TCR beta chain was found in a study of shared clonotypes between healthy human individuals. CD8 cells regarded as naive lacked CD45RO, were positively chosen for CCR7, and omitted terminally differentiated effector memory CD45RA+ cells. Those who donated were healthy HIV-negative adults, with no recent acute infections or vaccinations reported. Nashville, Tennessee was home to all donors, each a Caucasian adult. CDR3 length: 13 residues. Unmatched junction bases numbered 0, after V lost 4 bases and J lost 3 bases. Looked up from germline, CDR1 is LNHDA and CDR2 is SQIVND (reference sequence). TCRdb's copy holds only in-frame clones and misses some; the assay was immunoSEQ multiplex PCR. The sample includes 2 million to 2.5 million clones, 85% to 95% of them seen just once.

The sequencing sample was made of naive CD8+ T cells from PBMCs. The rearrangement uses TRBV19 and TRBJ1-1; 9 positions match TRBD1. The clonotype was recovered from a man between 18 and 29 years old in good health. Some clones in this sample may be carry-over from other donors' samples. The CDR3 sequence: CASSNRGHTEAFF. The CDR3 DNA sequence: TGTGCCAGTAGTAACAGGGGGCACACTGAAGCTTTCTTT.